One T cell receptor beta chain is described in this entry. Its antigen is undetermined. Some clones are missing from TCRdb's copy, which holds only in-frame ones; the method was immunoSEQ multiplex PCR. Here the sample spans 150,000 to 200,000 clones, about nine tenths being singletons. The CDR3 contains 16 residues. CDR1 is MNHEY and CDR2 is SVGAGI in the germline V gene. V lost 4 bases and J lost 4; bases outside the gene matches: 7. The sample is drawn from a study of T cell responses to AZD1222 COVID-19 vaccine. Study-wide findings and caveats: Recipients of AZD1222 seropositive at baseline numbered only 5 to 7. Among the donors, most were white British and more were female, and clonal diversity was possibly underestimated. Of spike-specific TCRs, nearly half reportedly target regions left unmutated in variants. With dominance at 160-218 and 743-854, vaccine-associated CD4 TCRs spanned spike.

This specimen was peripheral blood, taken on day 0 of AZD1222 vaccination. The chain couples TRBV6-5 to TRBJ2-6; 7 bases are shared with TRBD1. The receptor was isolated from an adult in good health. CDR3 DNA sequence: TGTGCCAGCAGTTCCCTCAGGGGGAAGGGGGCCAACGTCCTGACTTTC. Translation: CASSSLRGKGANVLTF.